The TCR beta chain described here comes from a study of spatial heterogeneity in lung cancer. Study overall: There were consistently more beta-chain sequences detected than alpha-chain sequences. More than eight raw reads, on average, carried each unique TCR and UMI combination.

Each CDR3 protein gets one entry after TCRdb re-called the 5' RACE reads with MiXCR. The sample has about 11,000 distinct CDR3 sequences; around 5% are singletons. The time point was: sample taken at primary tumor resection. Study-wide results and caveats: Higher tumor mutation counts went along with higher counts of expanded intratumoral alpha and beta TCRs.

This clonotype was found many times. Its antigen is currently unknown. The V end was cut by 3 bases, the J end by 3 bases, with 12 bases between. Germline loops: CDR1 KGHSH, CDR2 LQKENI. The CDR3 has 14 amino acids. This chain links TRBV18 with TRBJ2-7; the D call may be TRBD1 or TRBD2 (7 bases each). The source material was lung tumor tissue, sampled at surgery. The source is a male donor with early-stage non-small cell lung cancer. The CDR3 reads CASSPSRGGYEQYF. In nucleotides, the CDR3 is TGTGCCAGCTCACCTTCCAGGGGGGGCTACGAGCAGTACTTC.